A selection of T cell receptor beta chains follows, all from one sample in a study of blood T cell repertoires in COVID-19. TCRdb keeps only in-frame clones here, not all; method: immunoSEQ multiplex PCR. Here the sample spans about 140,000 clones, about 90% being singletons. The sequencing sample was made of peripheral blood. Receptors were obtained from a man over 45 with active or convalescent COVID-19. Each CDR3 is given with its conserved first and last residue. The D gene is left open where the match is weak. Clone size is stated in some rows and not others, as once, few, many or a class when expanded.

j_gene | abundance | v_gene | d_gene | CDR3aa | CDR3nt
TRBJ1-2 | . | TRBV7-2 | . | CASSLGRGPNYGYTF | TGTGCCAGCAGCTTAGGCAGGGGCCCTAACTATGGCTACACCTTC
TRBJ1-1 | . | TRBV19 | TRBD1 | CASSIRGRTEAFF | TGTGCCAGTAGTATCAGGGGGCGGACTGAAGCTTTCTTT
TRBJ2-7 | . | TRBV6-6 | . | CASSYGQFYEQYF | TGTGCCAGCAGTTACGGGCAGTTCTACGAGCAGTACTTC
TRBJ2-4 | . | TRBV6-2/TRBV6-3 | TRBD1 | CASSQQGAWTKNIQYF | TGTGCCAGCAGCCAACAGGGGGCATGGACAAAAAACATTCAGTACTTC
TRBJ2-3 | . | TRBV6-5 | . | CASSRLGLDTQYF | TGTGCCAGCAGCCGACTAGGGCTAGATACGCAGTATTTT
TRBJ1-4 | . | TRBV28 | TRBD1 | CASRGDRGGEKLFF | TGTGCCAGCAGGGGGGACAGGGGTGGGGAAAAACTGTTTTTT
TRBJ1-2 | . | TRBV28 | . | CASSLWRNRDYTF | TGTGCCAGCAGTTTATGGAGAAACAGAGACTACACCTTC
TRBJ2-7 | few | TRBV28 | TRBD1 | CASSSLTGVYEQYF | TGTGCCAGCAGTTCCCTCACAGGGGTCTACGAGCAGTACTTC
TRBJ2-7 | . | TRBV11-2 | TRBD1 | CASSAGQGVYEQYF | TGTGCCAGCAGCGCAGGACAGGGAGTCTACGAGCAGTACTTC
TRBJ2-2 | . | TRBV19 | . | CASIQGGTNTGELFF | TGTGCCAGTATTCAGGGGGGTACGAACACCGGGGAGCTGTTTTTT
TRBJ2-5 | . | TRBV3-1/TRBV3-2 | . | CASSQALRTRETQYF | TGTGCCAGCAGCCAGGCGCTAAGGACAAGGGAGACCCAGTACTTC
TRBJ2-1 | . | TRBV5-4 | . | CASSLDYGEQFF | TGTGCCAGCAGCTTGGACTATGGTGAGCAGTTCTTC
TRBJ2-1 | . | TRBV20-1 | . | CSASSGSGYNEQFF | TGCAGTGCTAGTAGTGGTAGCGGCTACAATGAGCAGTTCTTC
TRBJ2-2 | . | TRBV6-5 | . | CASTPTGTRAGELFF | TGTGCCAGCACCCCTACCGGGACAAGGGCCGGGGAGCTGTTTTTT
TRBJ1-2 | once | TRBV6-5 | TRBD1 | CASRRTGTTNYGYTF | TGTGCCAGCAGACGGACAGGGACTACTAACTATGGCTACACCTTC
TRBJ1-2 | . | TRBV6-5 | . | CASSRELTSNYGYTF | TGTGCCAGCAGTCGGGAGTTAACTAGTAACTATGGCTACACCTTC
TRBJ2-1 | . | TRBV6-5 | TRBD2 | CASSFQAGGPYNEQFF | TGTGCCAGCAGTTTCCAAGCGGGAGGGCCCTACAATGAGCAGTTCTTC
TRBJ1-1 | . | TRBV28 | TRBD1 | CASRTGTDTEAFF | TGTGCCAGCAGGACAGGGACGGACACTGAAGCTTTCTTT
TRBJ2-3 | . | TRBV18 | TRBD2 | CASSRLAGGTDTQYF | TGTGCCAGCTCACGACTAGCGGGAGGGACAGATACGCAGTATTTT
TRBJ2-2 | . | TRBV28 | TRBD2 | CAAGLAGSGGGELFF | TGTGCCGCGGGACTAGCTGGTTCCGGCGGCGGGGAGCTGTTTTTT
TRBJ1-5 | . | TRBV28 | . | CASSLHRDSNQPQHF | TGTGCCAGCAGTTTGCACAGGGATAGCAATCAGCCCCAGCATTTT
TRBJ2-5 | . | TRBV9 | TRBD2 | CASSGTSGYQETQYF | TGTGCCAGCAGCGGAACTAGCGGATACCAAGAGACCCAGTACTTC
TRBJ2-7 | . | TRBV10-3 | TRBD1 | CAISEKGTGTYEQYF | TGTGCCATCAGTGAGAAAGGGACAGGCACCTACGAGCAGTACTTC
TRBJ2-7 | few | TRBV4-1 | TRBD1 | CASRPSDRVGYEQYF | TGCGCCAGCAGACCATCGGACAGGGTCGGCTACGAGCAGTACTTC
TRBJ2-5 | . | TRBV3-1/TRBV3-2 | TRBD2 | CASSQDSGRRLETQYF | TGTGCCAGCAGCCAGGATAGCGGGAGAAGATTAGAGACCCAGTACTTC
TRBJ2-5 | . | TRBV11-2 | TRBD2 | CASSPRGGLAGSLETQYF | TGTGCCAGCAGCCCACGAGGGGGACTAGCGGGAAGCTTGGAGACCCAGTACTTC
TRBJ1-1 | . | TRBV29-1 | . | CSVGENSGTPIF | TGCAGCGTTGGAGAAAATTCCGGGACACCAATCTTT
TRBJ1-5 | . | TRBV15 | . | CATSRDRGNQPQHF | TGTGCCACCAGCAGAGACAGGGGAAATCAGCCCCAGCATTTT
TRBJ1-2 | . | TRBV6-2/TRBV6-3 | TRBD1 | CASSYTFDRAYGYTF | TGTGCCAGCAGTTATACGTTCGACAGGGCCTATGGCTACACCTTC
TRBJ2-7 | . | TRBV7-2 | . | CASSYTRVYEQYF | TGTGCCAGCAGCTACACCAGGGTCTACGAGCAGTACTTC
TRBJ2-1 | . | TRBV5-1 | TRBD2 | CASSRLADYNEQFF | TGCGCCAGCAGCAGACTAGCGGACTATAATGAGCAGTTCTTC
TRBJ2-5 | . | TRBV4-1 | TRBD2 | CASSLGTSGSQQTQYF | TGCGCCAGCAGCCTCGGGACTAGCGGGAGCCAACAGACCCAGTACTTC
TRBJ1-6 | . | TRBV30 | . | CAWSGTGNSPLHF | TGTGCCTGGAGTGGGACGGGGAATTCACCCCTCCACTTT
TRBJ1-1 | . | TRBV28 | TRBD1 | CASSGTGGRDTEAFF | TGTGCCAGCAGTGGCACAGGGGGGCGGGACACTGAAGCTTTCTTT
TRBJ2-1 | . | TRBV28 | . | CASSSRPGASYNEQFF | TGTGCCAGCAGCTCCAGACCAGGGGCATCCTACAATGAGCAGTTCTTC
TRBJ1-1 | . | TRBV6-2/TRBV6-3 | TRBD1 | CASSYDRVTEAFF | TGTGCCAGCAGTTACGACAGGGTCACTGAAGCTTTCTTT
TRBJ2-1 | . | TRBV11-2 | . | CASSLNTGVQFF | TGTGCCAGCAGCCTCAACACGGGGGTACAGTTCTTC
TRBJ1-1 | . | TRBV10-3 | TRBD1 | CAIRGQLNTEAFF | TGTGCCATCAGGGGACAGCTGAACACTGAAGCTTTCTTT
TRBJ2-7 | . | TRBV7-9 | TRBD2 | CASSPGLAGSYEQYF | TGTGCCAGCAGCCCAGGACTAGCGGGGTCCTACGAGCAGTACTTC
TRBJ2-2 | . | TRBV9 | TRBD2 | CASSVRREGPISGELFF | TGTGCCAGCAGCGTTCGGCGGGAGGGCCCGATCTCCGGGGAGCTGTTTTTT
TRBJ2-7 | . | TRBV28 | . | CASSLPPYEQYF | TGTGCCAGCAGCCTCCCTCCCTACGAGCAGTACTTC
TRBJ2-7 | . | TRBV30 | TRBD1 | CAWSVPAGGPYEQYF | TGTGCCTGGAGTGTACCGGCAGGGGGTCCCTACGAGCAGTACTTC
TRBJ2-7 | . | TRBV28 | . | CATVRSGFSYEQYF | TGTGCCACCGTTCGGAGCGGGTTCTCCTACGAGCAGTACTTC
TRBJ2-7 | . | TRBV28 | . | CASRTRASYEQYF | TGTGCCAGCAGGACCAGGGCCTCCTACGAGCAGTACTTC